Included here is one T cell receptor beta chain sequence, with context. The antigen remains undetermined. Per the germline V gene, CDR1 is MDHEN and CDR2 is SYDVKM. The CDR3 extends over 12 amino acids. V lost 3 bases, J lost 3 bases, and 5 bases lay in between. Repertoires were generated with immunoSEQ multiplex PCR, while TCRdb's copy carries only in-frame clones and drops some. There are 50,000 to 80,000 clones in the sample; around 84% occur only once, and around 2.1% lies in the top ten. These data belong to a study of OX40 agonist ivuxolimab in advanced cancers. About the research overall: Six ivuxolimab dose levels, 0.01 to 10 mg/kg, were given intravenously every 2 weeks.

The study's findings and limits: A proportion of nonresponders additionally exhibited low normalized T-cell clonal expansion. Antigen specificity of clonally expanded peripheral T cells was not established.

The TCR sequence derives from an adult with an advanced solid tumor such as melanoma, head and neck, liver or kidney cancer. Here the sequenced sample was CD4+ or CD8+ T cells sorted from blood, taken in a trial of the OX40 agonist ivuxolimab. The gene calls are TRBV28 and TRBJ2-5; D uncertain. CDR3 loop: CASSFAEETQYF. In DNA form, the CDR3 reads TGTGCCAGCAGTTTCGCTGAAGAGACCCAGTACTTC.